This paragraph covers one T cell receptor (beta chain) sequence. This sample was included in a study of cytomegalovirus exposure and HLA in healthy donors. Profiled with immunoSEQ multiplex PCR; TCRdb holds only in-frame clones, not every one. The sample lists about 120,000 clones, 70% to 90% occurring once. The CDR3 is made up of 14 amino acids. V lost 6 bases to trimming and J lost 5 bases; unmatched junction nucleotides: 4. In germline, CDR1 is KGHSH, CDR2 LQKENI. The chain carries TRBV18 and TRBJ2-1; 10 bases fit TRBD2. This clonotype was obtained from a young woman in good health and CMV-seronegative. The source material was PBMCs. The DNA of the CDR3 is TGTGCCAGCTCCCTCAGCGGGGGGGACAATGAGCAGTTCTTC. It encodes CASSLSGGDNEQFF.